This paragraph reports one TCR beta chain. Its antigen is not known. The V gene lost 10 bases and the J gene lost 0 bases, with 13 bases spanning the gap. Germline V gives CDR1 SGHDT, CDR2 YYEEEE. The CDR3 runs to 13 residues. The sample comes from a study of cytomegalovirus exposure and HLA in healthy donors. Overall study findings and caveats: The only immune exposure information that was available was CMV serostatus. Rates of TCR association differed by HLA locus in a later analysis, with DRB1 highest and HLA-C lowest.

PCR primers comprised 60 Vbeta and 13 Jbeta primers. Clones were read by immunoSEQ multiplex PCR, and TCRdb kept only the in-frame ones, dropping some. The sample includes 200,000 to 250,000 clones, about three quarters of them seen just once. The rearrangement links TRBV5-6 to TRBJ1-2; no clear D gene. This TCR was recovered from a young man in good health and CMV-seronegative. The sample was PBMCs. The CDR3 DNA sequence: TGTGCCGGCCGGGAATTGCCTAACTATGGCTACACCTTC. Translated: CAGRELPNYGYTF.